Listed here are 2 T cell receptor beta chains from one sample, sequenced in a study of glioma-infiltrating T cells. Using RNA template, CDR3s of TCR alpha and beta were amplified with iRepertoire arm-PCR. TCRdb reprocessed the multiplex PCR reads with MiXCR, giving one entry per CDR3 protein. Among 44,000 or so distinct CDR3 sequences listed, about 20% were seen once. Sequencing used glioma tissue, nonneoplastic brain tissue, or PBMCs (not recorded which). The origin of the receptors is a human donor with low-grade glioma or glioblastoma, undergoing nonglioma brain surgery, or in good health (not recorded which).

This clonotype was seen more than once but under ten times. CDR3 in DNA: TGTGCCAGCAGCTTGAGTGCGAACACTGAAGCTTTCTTT. Encoded protein: CASSLSANTEAFF. V gene TRBV5-5 combines with J gene TRBJ1-1; D ambiguous. This CDR3 is 13 amino acids long. Germline V gives CDR1 SGHKS, CDR2 YYEKEE (reference sequence). The germline V and J ends were trimmed by 1 base and 1 base, with 5 bases remaining between them.

This clonotype has at least ten counts. The gene calls are TRBV4-1 and TRBJ2-3, with D hard to call. In germline, CDR1 is MGHRA, CDR2 YSYEKL. Trimming removed 2 bases from V and 4 bases from J, with 4 bases in between. The CDR3 extends over 12 amino acids. The CDR3 reads CASSQNPDTQYF. Here the CDR3 DNA reads TGCGCCAGCAGCCAAAACCCAGATACGCAGTATTTT.